This note documents a single T cell receptor beta chain sequence. Its antigen specificity is not known. No base qualities exist here, and no much larger clone lies one base off it. The data were obtained in a study of OX40 agonist ivuxolimab in advanced cancers. Study-level background: Ivuxolimab was a fully human IgG2 agonistic monoclonal antibody targeting the costimulatory receptor OX40 (CD134). Intravenous ivuxolimab was administered to patients every 2 weeks at six dose levels: 0.01, 0.1, 0.3, 1.5, 3 and 10 mg/kg. Of the approximately 53 patients in dose escalation, about 20 had hepatocellular carcinoma, around 15 had melanoma, 9 had renal cell carcinoma and 9 had head and neck cancer. A male proportion of about 79% and a mean age of approximately 55 years, ranging from about 23 to 79, were recorded for the dose-escalation cohort. Patients were allowed to have had prior anti-PD-1, anti-PD-L1 or anti-CTLA-4 therapy, and 30% to 50% of the dose-escalation patients had previously received checkpoint inhibitors. Partial responses occurred in three dose-escalation patients, of whom one had hepatocellular carcinoma and two had cutaneous melanoma. The purpose of peripheral TCRbeta sequencing was to test whether ivuxolimab changed TCR sequence diversity and led to clonal T-cell expansion. The monotherapy dose-escalation portion (N of about 50 patients) of the phase I ivuxolimab trial is reported in the paper.

Findings and caveats that apply to the study as a whole: In partial responders in the 0.1-3.0 mg/kg groups, normalized peripheral clonal expansion was found to be among the lowest, especially among CD8+ T cells. Low levels of normalized T-cell clonal expansion were also seen in some patients who did not respond. After ivuxolimab, more expanded clones were found on average in CD8+ T cells than in CD4+ T cells. The antigen specificity of the clonally expanded peripheral T cells was not determined. At doses from 0.1 to 3.0 mg/kg, clonal expansion was seen in both CD4+ and CD8+ blood T cells between baseline and week 6.

The CDR3 contains 15 residues, cysteine and phenylalanine counted. Only the CDR3 portion is preserved as DNA: 45 bases, with reading frame beginning at the first base. CDR1 and CDR2, looked up from the germline V gene, are LGHNA and YSLEER. A distance of 6 bases separates the germline ends of V and J, which lose 0 bases and 0 bases respectively. Patients with a history of autoimmune disease or receiving systemic immunosuppression were excluded from the trial. In every dose cohort, peripheral blood was drawn for TCR sequencing at baseline, cycle 4 day 1, and cycle 7 day 1. The samples were drawn from a first-in-human, open-label, multicenter phase I dose-escalation trial of ivuxolimab. Adults with locally advanced or metastatic melanoma, renal cell, hepatocellular, or head and neck squamous cell carcinoma were enrolled in the trial. CD4+ and CD8+ T cells were sorted separately from peripheral blood before TCR sequencing.

For sequencing of the TCRbeta CDR3 region, genomic DNA was extracted from the sorted cells. TCRbeta CDR3 regions were sequenced using the immunoSEQ Assay. What TCRdb holds here is the immuneACCESS table cut down to in-frame rearrangements. Part of the clones is not present; checked against another copy, under half of the missing clones reflect an unresolved V gene, and the others are unexplained. The sample table holds 60,000 to 100,000 clones, of which 92% were seen once. 0.5% to 0.55% of the sample belongs to the ten largest clones. This material consisted of CD4+ or CD8+ T cells sorted from blood, taken in a trial of the OX40 agonist ivuxolimab. This receptor was identified in an adult with an advanced solid tumor such as melanoma, head and neck, liver or kidney cancer. The chain employs TRBV4-3 and TRBJ1-3, with no reliable assignment of the D segment. CDR3 sequence: CASSQDRISGNTIYF. In nucleotide form, the sequence is TGCGCCAGCAGCCAAGATCGGATCTCTGGAAACACCATATATTTT.